The rows below give T cell receptor beta chains drawn from one sample of a study of shared clonotypes between healthy human individuals. Assay used: immunoSEQ multiplex PCR; TCRdb lists only in-frame clones, some missing. The table lists 900,000 to 1,200,000 clones, 70% to 80% of them singletons. Sequencing was performed on memory CD4+ T cells from PBMCs. The origin of the receptors is a man aged 18-30 years in good health. Some clones in this sample may be carry-over from other donors' samples. Both conserved end residues are part of each CDR3. The order of the fields is V gene, D gene, clone size, J gene, CDR3 DNA, CDR3 protein. D genes are given only for firm matches. Expanded clones are given a class, and other clones once, few, many or no size at all.

v_gene: TRBV11-2
d_gene: -
abundance: -
j_gene: TRBJ2-3
CDR3nt: TGTGCCAGCAGCACCCTTAGCACAGATACGCAGTATTTT
CDR3aa: CASSTLSTDTQYF

v_gene: TRBV7-2
d_gene: TRBD2
abundance: -
j_gene: TRBJ2-4
CDR3nt: TGTGCCAGCAGCTCTGGACTAGCGGGAGGTAACGCCAAAAACATTCAGTACTTC
CDR3aa: CASSSGLAGGNAKNIQYF

v_gene: TRBV28
d_gene: -
abundance: -
j_gene: TRBJ2-3
CDR3nt: TGTGCCAGCAGTATCCCCGGGATCACAGATACGCAGTATTTT
CDR3aa: CASSIPGITDTQYF

v_gene: TRBV5-4
d_gene: TRBD1
abundance: -
j_gene: TRBJ2-1
CDR3nt: TGTGCCAGCAGCTTACCGGGACAGGGGGCCGTTGAGCAGTTCTTC
CDR3aa: CASSLPGQGAVEQFF

v_gene: TRBV6-1
d_gene: -
abundance: -
j_gene: TRBJ1-5
CDR3nt: TGTGCCAGCAGTGGGGGCCAGGGAGCCTGGCCCCAGCATTTT
CDR3aa: CASSGGQGAWPQHF

v_gene: TRBV18
d_gene: TRBD2
abundance: -
j_gene: TRBJ2-5
CDR3nt: TGTGCCAGCTCACCAGCTAGCGGGAGGAGAGAAGAGACCCAGTACTTC
CDR3aa: CASSPASGRREETQYF

v_gene: TRBV6-6
d_gene: TRBD2
abundance: -
j_gene: TRBJ2-7
CDR3nt: TGTGCCAGCAGTTCCCCGACTAGCGGGAGGGTCCTGGAGCAGTACTTC
CDR3aa: CASSSPTSGRVLEQYF

v_gene: TRBV7-3
d_gene: TRBD2
abundance: once
j_gene: TRBJ2-1
CDR3nt: TGTGCCAGCAGCCCGCGACTAGCGCAAGGAAGTGAGCAGTTCTTC
CDR3aa: CASSPRLAQGSEQFF

v_gene: TRBV9
d_gene: -
abundance: -
j_gene: TRBJ2-7
CDR3nt: TGTGCCAGCAGCCCGCGACAGGGAGGGTTCTACGAGCAGTACTTC
CDR3aa: CASSPRQGGFYEQYF

v_gene: TRBV7-2
d_gene: -
abundance: -
j_gene: TRBJ1-5
CDR3nt: TGTGCCAGCAGCTTAGGGGGACGGCCTCATCAGCCCCAGCATTTT
CDR3aa: CASSLGGRPHQPQHF

v_gene: TRBV20-1
d_gene: -
abundance: -
j_gene: TRBJ2-3
CDR3nt: TGCAGTGCTACCCCTTTGGATACGCAGTATTTT
CDR3aa: CSATPLDTQYF

v_gene: TRBV7-8
d_gene: -
abundance: once
j_gene: TRBJ1-5
CDR3nt: TGTGCCAGCAGCCAAAACAGGACGGGGTGGGGGCCCCAGCATTTT
CDR3aa: CASSQNRTGWGPQHF

v_gene: TRBV28
d_gene: TRBD2
abundance: few
j_gene: TRBJ2-1
CDR3nt: TGTGCCAGCAGTGGAACTAGCGGGAGGGTCAATGAGCAGTTCTTC
CDR3aa: CASSGTSGRVNEQFF

v_gene: TRBV7-2
d_gene: TRBD2
abundance: -
j_gene: TRBJ2-2
CDR3nt: TGTGCCAGCAGTCAGAGACTAGCGGCCAACACCGGGGAGCTGTTTTTT
CDR3aa: CASSQRLAANTGELFF

v_gene: TRBV9
d_gene: -
abundance: -
j_gene: TRBJ2-2
CDR3nt: TGTGCCAGCAGCGTAGCTCCAGTGAACACCGGGGAGCTGTTTTTT
CDR3aa: CASSVAPVNTGELFF

v_gene: TRBV2
d_gene: -
abundance: -
j_gene: TRBJ1-1
CDR3nt: TGTGCCAGCAGTGTCTACGGGAACACTGAAGCTTTCTTT
CDR3aa: CASSVYGNTEAFF

v_gene: TRBV28
d_gene: -
abundance: -
j_gene: TRBJ1-2
CDR3nt: TGTGCCAGCTTCATTGGCTACACCTTC
CDR3aa: CASFIGYTF

v_gene: TRBV9
d_gene: TRBD2
abundance: -
j_gene: TRBJ2-5
CDR3nt: TGTGCCAGCAGCGATTCCGGGACTACTGAAGAGACCCAGTACTTC
CDR3aa: CASSDSGTTEETQYF

v_gene: TRBV5-5
d_gene: -
abundance: many
j_gene: TRBJ2-5
CDR3nt: TGTGCCAGCAGCTTCCGGCTAGCGGCAGGGGCCCAGTACTTC
CDR3aa: CASSFRLAAGAQYF

v_gene: TRBV5-1
d_gene: TRBD2
abundance: -
j_gene: TRBJ2-3
CDR3nt: TGCGCCAGCAGCTTGGCCGTCGGAGCGGGAGTCGTAGATACGCAGTATTTT
CDR3aa: CASSLAVGAGVVDTQYF

v_gene: TRBV7-2
d_gene: -
abundance: -
j_gene: TRBJ2-5
CDR3nt: TGTGCCAGCAGCCGAGGTGCAGGGCGAAAGTACTTC
CDR3aa: CASSRGAGRKYF

v_gene: TRBV5-6
d_gene: -
abundance: -
j_gene: TRBJ2-7
CDR3nt: TGTGCCAGCAGCTTGGTCTGGGGCAGCCTCTACGAGCAGTACTTC
CDR3aa: CASSLVWGSLYEQYF

v_gene: TRBV6-5
d_gene: -
abundance: many
j_gene: TRBJ1-1
CDR3nt: TGTGCCAGCAGTTACTCGAGGCAGAAGAACACTGAAGCTTTCTTT
CDR3aa: CASSYSRQKNTEAFF

v_gene: TRBV4-2
d_gene: -
abundance: -
j_gene: TRBJ2-7
CDR3nt: TGTGCCAGCAGCCAAGAGTCCGGAGAGGGTGAGCAGTACTTC
CDR3aa: CASSQESGEGEQYF

v_gene: TRBV28
d_gene: -
abundance: -
j_gene: TRBJ1-4
CDR3nt: TGTGCCAGCAGTCTACCAAACCAACATGAAAAACTGTTTTTT
CDR3aa: CASSLPNQHEKLFF

v_gene: TRBV6-1
d_gene: -
abundance: -
j_gene: TRBJ2-6
CDR3nt: TGTGCCAGCAGTCCACGACAGGTTTTCAACGTCCTGACTTTC
CDR3aa: CASSPRQVFNVLTF

v_gene: TRBV11-2
d_gene: -
abundance: -
j_gene: TRBJ2-7
CDR3nt: TGTGCCAGCAGCCCTAGGCAGGGAGGCTACGAGCAGTACTTC
CDR3aa: CASSPRQGGYEQYF

v_gene: TRBV6-4
d_gene: TRBD1
abundance: -
j_gene: TRBJ1-5
CDR3nt: TGTGCCAAATTCGGGGACAGTAATCAGCCCCAGCATTTT
CDR3aa: CAKFGDSNQPQHF

v_gene: TRBV18
d_gene: TRBD1
abundance: -
j_gene: TRBJ1-2
CDR3nt: TGTGCCAGCTCACTTGACTCCGGGAACAGGGGCTATGGCTACACCTTC
CDR3aa: CASSLDSGNRGYGYTF